These 7 T cell receptor beta chains were all obtained from the same sample, sequenced in a study of tumor and adjacent non-tumor tissue in lung cancer. The template was RNA from unsorted bulk tissue. The normal lung tissue was taken more than 3 cm from the tumor edge. TCRbeta libraries were built with three rounds of nested PCR, modified from ARM-PCR. TCRdb re-called the multiplex PCR reads through MiXCR, storing one row per CDR3 protein. The sample has 110,000 or so distinct CDR3 sequences; 60% to 70% are singletons. The sequenced sample was distant non-tumor lung tissue. The receptors originated from a man aged 60 to 69 with non-small cell lung cancer.

This clonotype has only a few counts. This sequence may be a read error, since a much larger clone differs from it by one base. V is TRBV12-3 or TRBV12-4 and J is TRBJ1-5; a possible D gene is TRBD1 (5 bases). V was trimmed by 8 bases and J by 9 bases, leaving 17 bases between them. CDR3 length: 13 amino acids. CDR3 nucleotide sequence: TGTGCCAGCGGCGAAAGGGGTGTCAGGCCCCAGCATTTT. This gives the protein CASGERGVRPQHF.

The table lists this clonotype with a count of one. At one end, the junction sequence differs from germline, possibly due to a read error. This chain connects TRBV6-2 or TRBV6-3 to TRBJ2-1, with D perhaps TRBD2 (6 bases). The CDR3 consists of 16 residues. CDR1 is MNHEY, CDR2 SVGEGT, per germline. The CDR3 bases are TGTGCCAACAGTTACGCCCTAGCGAGGACCTACAATGGGCAGTTCTTC. Protein sequence: CANSYALARTYNGQFF.

This chain links TRBV11-2 with TRBJ1-2; tentative D call: TRBD1 (5 bases). The germline gives CDR1 SGHAT, CDR2 FQNNGV. The V end was cut by 10 bases, the J end by 7 bases, with 22 bases between. The CDR3 has 14 amino acids. In nucleotides, the CDR3 is TGTGCCATGAGTGCAAGTGCGGGGGTCGGTGGCTACACCTTC. Translating it yields CAMSASAGVGGYTF.

The sample holds many counts of this clonotype. This chain uses TRBV6-2 or TRBV6-3 with TRBJ2-1; 8 positions agree with TRBD1. CDR3 length equals 17 residues. Germline loops: CDR1 MNHEY, CDR2 SVGEGT. The V segment lost 2 bases and the J segment 1 base; nucleotides outside the gene matches: 7. CDR3 bases: TGTGCCAGCAGTTACACACCCGACAGGGGATCCTACAATGAGCAGTTCTTC. Amino acid sequence: CASSYTPDRGSYNEQFF.

Worth noting for this clonotype: A read error may account for a junction end that differs from germline. The chain uses TRBV7-9 and TRBJ1-1; D perhaps matches TRBD1 (6 bases). Per germline, CDR1 SEHNR and CDR2 FQNEAQ (reference sequence). This CDR3 region has 16 residues. CDR3 sequence reads: CPSSPMGQGLNTEAFF. Written as DNA, the CDR3 is TGTCCCAGCAGCCCCATGGGGCAGGGGTTGAACACTGAAGCTTTCTTT.

The V call is TRBV4-2, the J call TRBJ1-5, with unresolved D. The J call may be faulty, since TRBJ2-3 better matches the DNA end. The CDR3 has 14 residues. Looked up from germline, CDR1 is LGHNA and CDR2 is YNFKEQ. The CDR3 sequence is CASSQDVNNQSQYF. For the CDR3, the DNA is TGTGCCAGCAGCCAAGATGTGAACAATCAGTCCCAGTATTTT.

Remarks on this clonotype: One base away lies a much larger clone, so this may be a sequencing read error. CDR3 coding DNA: TGTGCCAGCAGTTCCTTAACGGGAGGGGGTTACGAGCAGTACTTC. Translating gives CASSSLTGGGYEQYF. This sequence joins TRBV28 and TRBJ2-7; 8 bases align to TRBD2. Germline V gene sequence: CDR1 MDHEN, CDR2 SYDVKM. V trimming: 4 bases; J trimming: 4 bases; junction bases outside the gene matches: 9. The CDR3 has 15 amino acids.